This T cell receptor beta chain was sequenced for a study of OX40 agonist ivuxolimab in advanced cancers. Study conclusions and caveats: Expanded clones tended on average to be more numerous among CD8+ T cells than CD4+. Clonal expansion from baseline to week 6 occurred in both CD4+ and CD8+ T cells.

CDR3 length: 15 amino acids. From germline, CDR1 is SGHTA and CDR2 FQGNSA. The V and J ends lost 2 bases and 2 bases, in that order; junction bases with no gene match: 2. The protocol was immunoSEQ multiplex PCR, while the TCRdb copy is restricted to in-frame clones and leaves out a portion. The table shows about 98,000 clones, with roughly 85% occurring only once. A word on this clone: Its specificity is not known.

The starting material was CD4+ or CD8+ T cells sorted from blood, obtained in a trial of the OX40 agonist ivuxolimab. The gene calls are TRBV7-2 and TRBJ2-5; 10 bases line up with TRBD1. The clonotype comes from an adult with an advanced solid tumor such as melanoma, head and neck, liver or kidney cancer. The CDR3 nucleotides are TGTGCCAGCAGCTTATGGGACAGGGGACAAGAGACCCAGTACTTC. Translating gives CASSLWDRGQETQYF.